One and the same sample provided the 2 T cell receptor beta chains below, sequenced in a study of blood T cell repertoires in COVID-19 (TCRdb year 2020). The library was obtained by the immunoSEQ multiplex PCR assay. TCRdb holds this immuneACCESS table with in-frame rearrangements only. Some clones are missing; in checked studies, unresolved V genes explain under half, and the rest has no known cause. Here the sample has around 200,000 clones; around four fifths occur a single time. The leading ten clones occupy 2.5% to 3% of the sample. The sample was peripheral blood. All receptors come from a middle-aged woman with active or convalescent COVID-19.

J is TRBJ1-4 and V is TRBV2; 7 positions match TRBD1. The CDR3 extends over 14 amino acids. Per the germline V gene, CDR1 is SNHLY and CDR2 is FYNNEI. J lost 2 bases, V lost 10 bases, and 7 bases had no gene match. The CDR3 region has the DNA TGTGCCACCTCGGACAGGACCACTAATGAAAAACTGTTTTTT. Its translation: CATSDRTTNEKLFF.

The rearrangement joins TRBV11-3 to TRBJ2-3; 13 bases align to TRBD2. Germline values: CDR1 SGHNT, CDR2 YENEEA. V lost 5 bases and J lost 8; bases outside the gene matches: 10. The CDR3 length is 16 residues. The CDR3 here is CASSPGTSGAGGTQYF. CDR3 sequence (DNA): TGTGCCAGCAGCCCCGGGACTAGCGGGGCGGGGGGTACGCAGTATTTT.